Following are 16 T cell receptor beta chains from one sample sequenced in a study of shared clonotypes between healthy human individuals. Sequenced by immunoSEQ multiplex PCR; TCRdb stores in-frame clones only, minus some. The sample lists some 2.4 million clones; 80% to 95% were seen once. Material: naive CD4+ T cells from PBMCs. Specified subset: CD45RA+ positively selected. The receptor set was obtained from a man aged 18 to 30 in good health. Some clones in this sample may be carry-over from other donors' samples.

Here the CDR3 reads CASSEALAGFQPQHF. CDR3 coding DNA: TGTGCCAGCAGTGAAGCGTTGGCAGGGTTTCAGCCCCAGCATTTT. The genes are TRBV6-1 and TRBJ1-5; D is possibly TRBD1 (5 bases). This CDR3 is built from 15 residues. V dropped 0 bases and J dropped 6 bases, with 12 bases sitting between them. Per the germline V gene, CDR1 is MNHNS and CDR2 is SASEGT.

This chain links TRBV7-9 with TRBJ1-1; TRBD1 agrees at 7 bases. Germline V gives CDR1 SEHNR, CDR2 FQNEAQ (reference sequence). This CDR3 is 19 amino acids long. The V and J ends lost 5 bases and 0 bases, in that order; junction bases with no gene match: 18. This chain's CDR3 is CASSLPTGEVSNMNTEAFF. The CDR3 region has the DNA TGTGCCAGCAGCCTACCCACAGGGGAGGTAAGTAACATGAACACTGAAGCTTTCTTT.

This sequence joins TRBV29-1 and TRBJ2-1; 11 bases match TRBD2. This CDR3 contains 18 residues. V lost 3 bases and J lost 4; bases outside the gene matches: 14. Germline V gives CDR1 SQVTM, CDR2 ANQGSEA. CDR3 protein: CSVDELAGVGASYNEQFF. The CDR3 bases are TGCAGCGTTGATGAACTAGCGGGAGTTGGGGCATCTTACAATGAGCAGTTCTTC.

CDR3 coding DNA: TGTGCCAGCAGTGAAGGGAGAGAAGGTCAGCCCCAGCATTTT. This translates into CASSEGREGQPQHF. This chain connects TRBV2 to TRBJ1-5, with unresolved D. The V gene's germline CDR1 is SNHLY and CDR2 FYNNEI. The CDR3 runs to 14 residues. V lost 1 base and J lost 6, with 10 bases in between.

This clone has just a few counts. The CDR3 here is CASQTGNGQPQHF. CDR3 in DNA: TGTGCCAGCCAGACAGGGAATGGACAGCCCCAGCATTTT. The chain couples TRBV6-1 to TRBJ1-5, with 7 bases that match TRBD1. CDR1 is MNHNS and CDR2 is SASEGT in the germline V gene. The length of the CDR3 is 13 residues. V gave up 8 bases and J gave up 7 bases; unmatched junction bases: 8.

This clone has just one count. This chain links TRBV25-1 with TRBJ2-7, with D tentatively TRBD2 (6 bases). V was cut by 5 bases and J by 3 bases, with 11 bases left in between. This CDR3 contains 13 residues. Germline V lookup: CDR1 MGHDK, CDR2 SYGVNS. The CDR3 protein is CASSYGTYYEQYF. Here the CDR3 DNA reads TGTGCCAGCAGTTACGGGACTTACTACGAGCAGTACTTC.

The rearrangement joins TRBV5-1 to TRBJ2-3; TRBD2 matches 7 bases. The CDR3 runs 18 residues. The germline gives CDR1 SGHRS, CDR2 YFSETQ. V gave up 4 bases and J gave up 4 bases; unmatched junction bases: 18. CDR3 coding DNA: TGCGCCAGCAGCCTCCACGGTAGGGCGGGAGCCCTCCCAGATACGCAGTATTTT. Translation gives CASSLHGRAGALPDTQYF.

The CDR3 here is CASSAGLGDNEQFF. The CDR3 DNA is TGTGCCAGCAGCGCCGGACTAGGGGACAATGAGCAGTTCTTC. The chain has TRBV9 and TRBJ2-1; 7 nucleotides match TRBD2. The CDR3 has 14 amino acids. V lost 3 bases to trimming and J lost 5 bases; unmatched junction nucleotides: 5. CDR1 is SGDLS and CDR2 is YYNGEE in the germline V gene.

CDR3 nucleotides: TGCGCCAGCAGCGGGGCGGGGACAGGGGGGTTCCGCTCCTACGAGCAGTACTTC. This translates into CASSGAGTGGFRSYEQYF. The chain joins TRBV5-1 to TRBJ2-7; 11 bases align to TRBD1. Germline CDR1 and CDR2: SGHRS and YFSETQ. The CDR3 is 18 amino acids. After removal of 4 bases from V and 0 bases from J, the junction contained 12 bases not matched to a gene.

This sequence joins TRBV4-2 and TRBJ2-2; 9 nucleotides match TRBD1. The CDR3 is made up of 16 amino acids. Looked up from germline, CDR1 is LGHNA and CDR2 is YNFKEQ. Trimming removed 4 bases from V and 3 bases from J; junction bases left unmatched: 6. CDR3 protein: CASSPTGQGDTGELFF. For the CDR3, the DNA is TGTGCCAGCAGCCCTACGGGACAGGGTGACACCGGGGAGCTGTTTTTT.

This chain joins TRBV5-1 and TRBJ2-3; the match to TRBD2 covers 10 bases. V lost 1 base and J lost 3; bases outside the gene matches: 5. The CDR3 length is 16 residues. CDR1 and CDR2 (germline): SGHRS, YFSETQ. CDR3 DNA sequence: TGCGCCAGCAGCTTGCTAGCGGGAGACGTTACAGATACGCAGTATTTT. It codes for CASSLLAGDVTDTQYF.

CDR3 loop: CSVEGQTTEAFF. The CDR3 DNA reads TGCAGCGTTGAGGGACAGACCACTGAAGCTTTCTTT. This chain uses TRBV29-1 with TRBJ1-1; 7 positions match TRBD1. Trimming at V came to 3 bases and at J to 4 bases, leaving 2 bases not matched to a gene. The CDR3 is 12 amino acids. Germline CDR1 is SQVTM and CDR2 is ANQGSEA.

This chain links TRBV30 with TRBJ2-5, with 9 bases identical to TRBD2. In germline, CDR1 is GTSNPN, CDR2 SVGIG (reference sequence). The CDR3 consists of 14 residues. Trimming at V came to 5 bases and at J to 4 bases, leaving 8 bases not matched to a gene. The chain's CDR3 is CAWGGSGSSETQYF. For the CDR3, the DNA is TGTGCCTGGGGGGGTAGCGGGAGTTCAGAGACCCAGTACTTC. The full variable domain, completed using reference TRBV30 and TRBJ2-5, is SQTIHQWPATLVQPVGSPLSLECTVEGTSNPNLYWYRQAAGRGLQLLFYSVGIGQISSEVPQNLSASRPQDRQFILSSKKLLLSDSGFYLCAWGGSGSSETQYFGPGTRLLVL.

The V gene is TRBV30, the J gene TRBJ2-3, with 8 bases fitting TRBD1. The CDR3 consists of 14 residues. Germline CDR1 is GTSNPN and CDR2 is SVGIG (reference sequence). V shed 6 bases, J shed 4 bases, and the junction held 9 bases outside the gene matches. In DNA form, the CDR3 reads TGTGCCTGCGATCCAGGGGGCGTCCCAGATACGCAGTATTTT. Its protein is CACDPGGVPDTQYF.

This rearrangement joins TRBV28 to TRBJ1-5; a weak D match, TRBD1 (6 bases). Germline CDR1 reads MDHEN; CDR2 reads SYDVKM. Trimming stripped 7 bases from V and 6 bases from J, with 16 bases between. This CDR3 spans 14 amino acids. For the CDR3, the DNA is TGTGCCAGCACCCACAGGGAGGCGGTTCAGCCCCAGCATTTT. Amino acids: CASTHREAVQPQHF.

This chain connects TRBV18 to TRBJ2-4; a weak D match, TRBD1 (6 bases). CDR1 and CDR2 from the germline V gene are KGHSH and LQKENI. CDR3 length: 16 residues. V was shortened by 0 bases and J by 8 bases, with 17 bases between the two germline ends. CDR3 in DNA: TGTGCCAGCTCACCACCGTCAAGGGGGATTGGGGACATTCAGTACTTC. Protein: CASSPPSRGIGDIQYF.